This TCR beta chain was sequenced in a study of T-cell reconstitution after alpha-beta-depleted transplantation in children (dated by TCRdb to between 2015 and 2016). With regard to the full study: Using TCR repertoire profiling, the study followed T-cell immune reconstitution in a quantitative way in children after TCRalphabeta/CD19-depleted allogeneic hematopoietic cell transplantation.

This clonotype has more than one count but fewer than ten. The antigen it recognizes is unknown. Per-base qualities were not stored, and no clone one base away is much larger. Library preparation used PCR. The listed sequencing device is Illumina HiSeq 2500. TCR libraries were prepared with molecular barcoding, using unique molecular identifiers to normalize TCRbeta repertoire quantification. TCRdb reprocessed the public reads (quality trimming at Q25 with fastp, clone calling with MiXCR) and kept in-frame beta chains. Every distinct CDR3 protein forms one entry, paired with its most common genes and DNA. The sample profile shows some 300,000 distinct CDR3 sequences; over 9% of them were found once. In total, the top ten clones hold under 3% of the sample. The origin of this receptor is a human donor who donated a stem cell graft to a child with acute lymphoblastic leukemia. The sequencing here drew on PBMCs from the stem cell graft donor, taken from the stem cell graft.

DNA sequence: TGTGCCAGCAGCTCGACTAGGAGCTCCTACGAGCAGTACTTC. Translated, it gives CASSSTRSSYEQYF. The chain uses TRBV6-1 and TRBJ2-7; perhaps TRBD2 is the D gene, with 6 bases matching. Looking up the germline V gene yields CDR1 MNHNS and CDR2 SASEGT. Trimming takes 6 bases from V and 0 bases from J, and the germline ends sit 12 bases apart. The CDR3 numbers 14 residues from cysteine through phenylalanine. Of the read, only the CDR3 DNA is kept; its 42 bases are in frame from base 1.